The clone carrying this T cell receptor beta chain was seen more than once but under ten times. Its antigen is currently unknown. Together with a sample-barcoded 5' primer, a J-beta primer mix was included in a second PCR lasting roughly 6 to 12 cycles. Every cDNA was tagged by a template-switch adaptor with 12 random nucleotides. TCRdb re-derived calls from the 5' RACE reads in MiXCR, one entry per CDR3 protein. This table holds some 920,000 distinct CDR3 sequences, 45% to 60% found once. For every donor, a draw yielded about 10 milliliters of peripheral blood. The germline gives CDR1 ENHRY, CDR2 SYGVKD. This CDR3 contains 16 residues. These data originate in a study of blood T cells in healthy people across ages. Study observations and caveats: It was found that TCR beta diversity correlated strongly with the percentage of naive T cells. Donor CMV status was unknown, possibly confounding expanded clonotype changes.

The rearrangement uses TRBV10-3 and TRBJ2-4; TRBD2 aligns across 14 bases. The end of the DNA aligns better with TRBJ2-5, so the J call may be wrong. The sequence came from a woman aged 55-70 years in good health. Material: blood. CDR3 sequence reads: CAIRPGLAGVGETQYF. Here the CDR3 DNA reads TGTGCCATCAGACCGGGACTAGCGGGAGTAGGGGAGACCCAGTACTTC.